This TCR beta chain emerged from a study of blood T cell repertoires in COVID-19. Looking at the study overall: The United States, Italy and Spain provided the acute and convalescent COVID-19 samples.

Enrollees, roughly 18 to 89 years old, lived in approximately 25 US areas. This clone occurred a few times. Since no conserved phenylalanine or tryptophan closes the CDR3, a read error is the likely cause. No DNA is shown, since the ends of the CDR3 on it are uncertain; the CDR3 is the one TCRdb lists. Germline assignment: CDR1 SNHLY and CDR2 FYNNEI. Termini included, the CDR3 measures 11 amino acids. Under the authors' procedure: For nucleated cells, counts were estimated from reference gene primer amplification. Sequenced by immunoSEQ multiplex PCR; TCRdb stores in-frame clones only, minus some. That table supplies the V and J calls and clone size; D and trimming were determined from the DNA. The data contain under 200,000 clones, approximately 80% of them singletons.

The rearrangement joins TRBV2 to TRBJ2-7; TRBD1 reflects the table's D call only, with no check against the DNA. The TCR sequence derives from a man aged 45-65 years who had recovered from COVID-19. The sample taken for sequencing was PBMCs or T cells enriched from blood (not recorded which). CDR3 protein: CASSTPGTGYN.